These 25 T cell receptor beta chains originate from one sample sequenced in a study of shared clonotypes between healthy human individuals. In the naive CD8 group, cells lacked CD45RO and were positively selected for CCR7, so terminally differentiated effector memory CD45RA+ cells were left out. Clones were sequenced by immunoSEQ multiplex PCR, and TCRdb holds only the in-frame ones, with some missing. The sample lists about 820,000 clones; about 92% were seen once. The material sequenced was naive CD8+ T cells sorted from blood. These receptors all come from a man aged 30-40 years in good health.

CDR3 amino acids: CASSIDRREVATLQRNQPQHF. The CDR3, as DNA: TGTGCCAGTAGTATAGATCGTCGAGAGGTTGCGACTCTTCAACGCAATCAGCCCCAGCATTTT. The V gene is TRBV19, the J gene TRBJ1-5; D remains unclear. Trimming stripped 0 bases from V and 2 bases from J, with 26 bases between. In germline, CDR1 is LNHDA, CDR2 SQIVND (reference sequence). This CDR3 has 21 amino acids.

This chain connects TRBV14 to TRBJ2-2; D assignment may be TRBD1 or TRBD2 (6 bases each). The CDR3 runs 16 residues. V dropped 1 base and J dropped 3 bases, with 12 bases sitting between them. Germline V gene data show CDR1 as SGHDN and CDR2 as FVKESK. CDR3 nucleotides: TGTGCCAGCAGCCAAGTCGGAGGGGGGCACACCGGGGAGCTGTTTTTT. Translation: CASSQVGGGHTGELFF.

This chain uses TRBV5-4 with TRBJ1-1; D is ambiguous. The CDR3 runs 13 residues. Trimming pared 5 bases from V and 5 bases from J, leaving 13 bases between. Germline assignment: CDR1 SGHNT and CDR2 YYREEE (reference sequence). CDR3 region: CASRPRGETEAFF. The CDR3 region has the DNA TGTGCCAGCAGGCCGCGGGGAGAAACTGAAGCTTTCTTT.

This chain uses TRBV5-6 with TRBJ1-2; no clear D. The germline V gene has CDR1 SGHDT and CDR2 YYEEEE. This CDR3 contains 14 residues. Trimming stripped 4 bases from V and 6 bases from J, with 16 bases between. As DNA, the CDR3 is TGTGCCAGCAGCCTATTCGGGAGCGCTAATGGCTACACCTTC. Protein product: CASSLFGSANGYTF. The whole variable domain, remainder taken from reference TRBV5-6 and TRBJ1-2, is DAGVTQSPTHLIKTRGQQVTLRCSPKSGHDTVSWYQQALGQGPQFIFQYYEEEERQRGNFPDRFSGHQFPNYSSELNVNALLLGDSALYLCASSLFGSANGYTFGSGTRLTVV.

V and J are TRBV28 and TRBJ2-6; tentative D call: TRBD1 (5 bases). CDR1 is MDHEN and CDR2 is SYDVKM in the germline V gene. CDR3 size: 12 residues. Trimming pared 3 bases from V and 19 bases from J, leaving 16 bases between. CDR3 sequence (DNA): TGTGCCAGCAGTTTTAATGGGGCCCGACAAACTTTC. This encodes CASSFNGARQTF.

The chain uses TRBV27 and TRBJ1-2, with TRBD1 matching over 7 bases. Germline assignment: CDR1 MNHEY and CDR2 SMNVEV (reference sequence). V shed 10 bases, J shed 2 bases, and the junction held 7 bases outside the gene matches. The CDR3 length is 13 residues. CDR3 DNA sequence: TGTGCCACCCGACAGGGAAGGAACTATGGCTACACCTTC. Amino acids: CATRQGRNYGYTF.

The chain recombines TRBV30 with TRBJ1-2; no clear D gene. The CDR3 covers 14 residues. CDR1 GTSNPN and CDR2 SVGIG come from the germline V gene (reference sequence). The germline V and J ends were trimmed by 2 bases and 4 bases, with 14 bases remaining between them. The CDR3 spells CAWSSGGGSYGYTF. For the CDR3, the DNA is TGTGCCTGGAGTAGCGGTGGAGGGTCCTATGGCTACACCTTC.

The genes are TRBV27 and TRBJ2-7; 10 bases are a match to TRBD1. Per the germline V gene, CDR1 is MNHEY and CDR2 is SMNVEV (reference sequence). The CDR3 covers 11 residues. The trim removed 5 bases at V and 11 bases at J, leaving 3 bases unmatched. The CDR3 is CASSDGQGEYF. The CDR3 region has the DNA TGTGCCAGCAGTGATGGACAGGGGGAGTACTTC.

The V and J genes are TRBV10-1 and TRBJ2-1, with 9 bases identical to TRBD1. Germline V gene lookup returns CDR1 WNHNN and CDR2 SYGVQD (reference sequence). V dropped 2 bases and J dropped 7; count of bases not matched to a gene: 9. The CDR3 extends over 16 amino acids. This CDR3 is CASSEANRGRRNEQFF. CDR3 bases: TGCGCCAGCAGTGAGGCAAACAGGGGGCGCCGGAATGAGCAGTTCTTC.

This rearrangement joins TRBV27 to TRBJ2-7; no reliable D call. V was clipped by 0 bases and J by 5 bases, with 11 bases between them. The CDR3 sequence is 14 residues long. Germline CDR1 is MNHEY and CDR2 is SMNVEV (reference sequence). As DNA, the CDR3 is TGTGCCAGCAGTTTATCGGGCGCTTTGAACGAGCAGTACTTC. Its protein product is CASSLSGALNEQYF.

The rearrangement uses TRBV30 and TRBJ2-7, with D perhaps matching TRBD1 or TRBD2 (5 bases each). The CDR3 is 14 amino acids. Trimming removed 0 bases at V and 5 bases at J, with 14 bases between. CDR1 GTSNPN and CDR2 SVGIG come from the germline V gene (reference sequence). CDR3 in DNA: TGTGCCTGGAGTGTCTGGGGGAGTTCCCACGAGCAGTACTTC. Translated, it gives CAWSVWGSSHEQYF.

The chain is built from TRBV19 and TRBJ2-7; D gene ambiguous. Germline V lookup: CDR1 LNHDA, CDR2 SQIVND (reference sequence). V was trimmed by 5 bases and J by 1 base, leaving 6 bases between them. The CDR3 is 12 residues long. The CDR3 sequence is CASSSPSYEQYF. For the CDR3, the DNA is TGTGCCAGTAGTTCCCCTTCCTACGAGCAGTACTTC.

This rearrangement joins TRBV6-5 to TRBJ2-7, with D tentatively TRBD1 or TRBD2 (5 bases each). There are 14 residues in the CDR3. The ends were cut back, 0 bases at V and 7 bases at J, with 13 bases in the middle. Germline values: CDR1 MNHEY, CDR2 SVGAGI. This CDR3 reads CASSYSTEGLEQYF. The CDR3 bases are TGTGCCAGCAGTTACTCTACCGAGGGGCTGGAGCAGTACTTC.

This chain connects TRBV28 to TRBJ2-1; D possibly corresponds to TRBD1 (5 bases). Germline values: CDR1 MDHEN, CDR2 SYDVKM. The CDR3 totals 14 residues. V dropped 8 bases and J dropped 2 bases, with 13 bases sitting between them. The CDR3 sequence is CASGHRVTYNEQFF. The DNA for the CDR3 is TGTGCCAGCGGACACCGGGTTACCTACAATGAGCAGTTCTTC.

The rearrangement uses TRBV5-1 and TRBJ2-7; TRBD1 might be the D (6 bases). The CDR3 totals 14 residues. Germline assignment: CDR1 SGHRS and CDR2 YFSETQ. V was cut by 2 bases and J by 5 bases, with 14 bases left in between. CDR3 DNA sequence: TGCGCCAGCAGCTTCTGGGACACGTTGGACGAGCAGTACTTC. This codes for CASSFWDTLDEQYF.

This CDR3 reads CASSLPAGSNTEAFF. The CDR3 DNA sequence: TGTGCCAGCAGCCTCCCGGCAGGCTCCAACACTGAAGCTTTCTTT. The J gene is TRBJ1-1, the V gene TRBV7-6, with D unclear. Trimming took 5 bases from V and 2 from J, leaving 15 bases between them. Germline-derived CDR1 and CDR2 are SGHVS and FNYEAQ. This CDR3 is built from 15 residues. The complete variable domain, with remaining parts taken from reference TRBV7-6 and TRBJ1-1, reads GAGVSQSPRYKVTKRGQDVALRCDPISGHVSLYWYRQALGQGPEFLTYFNYEAQQDKSGLPNDRFSAERPEGSISTLTIQRTEQRDSAMYRCASSLPAGSNTEAFFGQGTRLTVV.

The chain links TRBV28 to TRBJ1-1, with unresolved D. CDR3 length: 11 residues. The germline CDR1 and CDR2 sequences are MDHEN and SYDVKM. Trimming took off 6 bases at V and 8 bases at J, with 10 bases between the two ends. The CDR3 DNA reads TGTGCCAGCAGCCCCGGACGGGAAGCTTTCTTT. It yields the protein CASSPGREAFF.

This chain connects TRBV7-9 to TRBJ2-1; 8 bases map to TRBD2. V trimming: 4 bases; J trimming: 8 bases; junction bases outside the gene matches: 7. The CDR3 has 14 residues. Per germline, CDR1 SEHNR and CDR2 FQNEAQ (reference sequence). Written as DNA, the CDR3 is TGTGCCAGCAGCTCTCCGGGAGGGCCCGATGAGCAGTTCTTC. The encoded protein is CASSSPGGPDEQFF.

CDR3 DNA sequence: TGCGCCAGCAGCTCAACCGGGACAGGTCCGCCCGGGGAGCTGTTTTTT. Translated: CASSSTGTGPPGELFF. This sequence joins TRBV5-1 and TRBJ2-2; TRBD1 matches at 8 bases. V was clipped by 3 bases and J by 6 bases; unmatched bases: 10. CDR1 is SGHRS, CDR2 YFSETQ, per germline. The CDR3 consists of 16 residues.

The chain has TRBV2 and TRBJ1-1; D may be TRBD1 (5 bases). Germline lookup yields CDR1 SNHLY and CDR2 FYNNEI. V was clipped by 4 bases and J by 2 bases, with 14 bases between them. The CDR3 loop spans 15 amino acids. CDR3 residues: CASSARTPFNTEAFF. CDR3 nucleotides: TGTGCCAGCAGTGCCCGGACACCCTTTAACACTGAAGCTTTCTTT.

The J gene is TRBJ2-3, the V gene TRBV5-4, with 12 bases lining up with TRBD2. This CDR3 comprises 15 residues. Germline loops: CDR1 SGHNT, CDR2 YYREEE (reference sequence). J gave up 6 bases and V 1 base, and 3 bases lay outside the gene matches. The CDR3 bases are TGTGCCAGCAGCTTGTACCTAGCGGGAGGGGATACGCAGTATTTT. Its protein product is CASSLYLAGGDTQYF. The full variable domain, its missing parts supplied by reference TRBV5-4 and TRBJ2-3, is ETGVTQSPTHLIKTRGQQVTLRCSSQSGHNTVSWYQQALGQGPQFIFQYYREEENGRGNFPPRFSGLQFPNYSSELNVNALELDDSALYLCASSLYLAGGDTQYFGPGTRLTVL.

This chain uses TRBV4-3 with TRBJ2-3; 9 bases are shared with TRBD1. The CDR3 has 17 amino acids. After removal of 1 base from V and 4 bases from J, the junction contained 9 bases not matched to a gene. Germline CDR1 and CDR2: LGHNA and YSLEER. CDR3 amino acids: CASSQGTGAGAADTQYF. CDR3 nucleotide sequence: TGCGCCAGCAGCCAAGGGACAGGGGCCGGGGCAGCAGATACGCAGTATTTT.

V gene TRBV5-4 combines with J gene TRBJ2-7; D call uncertain. Looked up from germline, CDR1 is SGHNT and CDR2 is YYREEE (reference sequence). The CDR3 length is 13 residues. V was cut by 1 base and J by 1 base, with 6 bases left in between. CDR3 sequence: CASSLSLSYEQYF. Here the CDR3 DNA reads TGTGCCAGCAGCTTGAGCCTATCCTACGAGCAGTACTTC.

This clone was detected a few times. The CDR3 coding sequence is TGTGCAAGTCGTCGTAGGAACACTGAAGCTTTCTTT. As protein: CASRRRNTEAFF. The chain combines TRBV12-2 with TRBJ1-1. TRBV12-2 is given as a pseudogene. There are 12 residues in the CDR3.

The J gene is TRBJ2-2, the V gene TRBV29-1; tentative D call: TRBD2 (5 bases). In germline, CDR1 is SQVTM, CDR2 ANQGSEA. This CDR3 region has 13 residues. V was pared by 4 bases and J by 5 bases, with 11 bases between. The DNA for the CDR3 is TGCAGCGTTGTCCTAGCTGAGACCGGGGAGCTGTTTTTT. The encoded protein is CSVVLAETGELFF.